A selection of T cell receptor beta chains follows, all from one sample in a study of blood T cell repertoires in COVID-19. The assay was immunoSEQ multiplex PCR, and TCRdb's table has in-frame clones only and misses some. The profile shows roughly 160,000 clones, 85% to 95% of them singletons. Source material: peripheral blood. The receptors here all came from a man aged 45-65 years with acute or convalescent COVID-19. The CDR3 runs from the conserved cysteine through the conserved F or W. D genes are given only for firm matches.

V gene	J gene	D gene	CDR3 protein
TRBV10-3	TRBJ1-1	-	CAISQSGGDTEAFF
TRBV28	TRBJ2-1	TRBD2	CASSLPSGGLDEQFF
TRBV2	TRBJ2-6	-	CASSSSGANVLTF
TRBV12-3/TRBV12-4	TRBJ2-1	-	CASSFKYEQFF
TRBV7-6	TRBJ2-5	TRBD1	CASSLRGDRGRKETQYF
TRBV5-1	TRBJ2-1	TRBD2	CASRWLGEGDEQFF
TRBV14	TRBJ2-1	-	CASSQVRNEQFF
TRBV5-1	TRBJ1-4	-	CASSLDPTATNEKLFF
TRBV2	TRBJ2-2	TRBD2	CASGAGRKKWNTGELFF
TRBV6-1	TRBJ2-7	-	CASSEWGLPVYEQYF
TRBV7-2	TRBJ1-2	-	CASSPRQLYGYTF
TRBV6-1	TRBJ1-6	TRBD1	CASSESGGNNSPLHF
TRBV27	TRBJ1-4	-	CASSSQGSEKLFF
TRBV6-5	TRBJ2-3	TRBD1	CASSDRVADTQYF
TRBV12-5	TRBJ1-6	TRBD1	CASGLGQPNSPLHF
TRBV5-6	TRBJ1-6	-	CASSDQASPLHF
TRBV5-8	TRBJ1-2	TRBD1	CASSLWDSSNYGYTF
TRBV10-1	TRBJ1-2	TRBD1	CASSGTRGRNYGYTF
TRBV7-3	TRBJ2-1	TRBD1	CASSVTGTGSYNEQFF
TRBV24-1	TRBJ1-1	-	CATSASDTEAFF
TRBV7-3	TRBJ2-1	TRBD2	CASSLIAGLVGNEQFF
TRBV29-1	TRBJ2-5	TRBD1	CSARGQAIQETQYF
TRBV5-1	TRBJ2-3	TRBD1	CASTPGQTSTDTQYF
TRBV7-2	TRBJ2-5	-	CASSLAAQGWETQYF
TRBV10-3	TRBJ2-2	-	CAISESKRNTGELFF
TRBV28	TRBJ1-1	-	CASTAGARARTEAFF
TRBV19	TRBJ1-1	TRBD1	CASSTLRTGDENTEAFF
TRBV9	TRBJ1-1	-	CASSVDGGGTEAFF
TRBV19	TRBJ2-3	-	CASSMEFPGSDTQYF
TRBV19	TRBJ1-4	-	CASRSPSATNEKLFF
TRBV10-3	TRBJ1-2	-	CAISGGSSDYTF
TRBV27	TRBJ2-7	-	CASPLEAPQLEQYF
TRBV9	TRBJ2-1	-	CASSSGDEQGNEQFF
TRBV11-2	TRBJ2-7	-	CASSLGSYYEQYF
TRBV6-4	TRBJ2-1	-	CASSASSSYNEQFF
TRBV19	TRBJ1-1	-	CASIGAAANTEAFF
TRBV18	TRBJ1-2	TRBD1	CASSLGQVRDYTF
TRBV7-6	TRBJ2-1	TRBD2	CASSVGSSGSLEQFF
TRBV30	TRBJ2-2	TRBD1	CAWRGQSNTGELFF
TRBV7-2	TRBJ2-3	TRBD2	CASSLVGTSLDTQYF
TRBV6-5	TRBJ2-7	-	CASSHGSNYEQYF
TRBV14	TRBJ2-3	TRBD1	CASSHWQGAVTDTQYF
TRBV9	TRBJ1-2	TRBD1	CASSPGDRSNYGYTF
TRBV7-2	TRBJ2-1	TRBD1	CASSFRTGDNEQFF
TRBV7-9	TRBJ2-3	TRBD2	CASSRGLADTDTQYF
TRBV6-6	TRBJ1-3	TRBD1	CASSYAQGAGGNTIYF
TRBV5-1	TRBJ2-2	-	CASSFGTANTGELFF
TRBV24-1	TRBJ2-1	-	CATSHENEQFF
TRBV10-1	TRBJ1-2	TRBD1	CASSAGTGNYGYTF
TRBV4-2	TRBJ1-5	-	CASSQDTQAHQPQHF
TRBV18	TRBJ2-2	TRBD2	CASSRAGDYTGELFF
TRBV30	TRBJ1-1	-	CAWISTGPYTEAFF
TRBV27	TRBJ2-7	-	CASSLGPGGRGGYTYEQYF
TRBV5-1	TRBJ1-1	-	CASSLRSLNTEAFF
TRBV2	TRBJ1-2	-	CASSETQTAYGYTF